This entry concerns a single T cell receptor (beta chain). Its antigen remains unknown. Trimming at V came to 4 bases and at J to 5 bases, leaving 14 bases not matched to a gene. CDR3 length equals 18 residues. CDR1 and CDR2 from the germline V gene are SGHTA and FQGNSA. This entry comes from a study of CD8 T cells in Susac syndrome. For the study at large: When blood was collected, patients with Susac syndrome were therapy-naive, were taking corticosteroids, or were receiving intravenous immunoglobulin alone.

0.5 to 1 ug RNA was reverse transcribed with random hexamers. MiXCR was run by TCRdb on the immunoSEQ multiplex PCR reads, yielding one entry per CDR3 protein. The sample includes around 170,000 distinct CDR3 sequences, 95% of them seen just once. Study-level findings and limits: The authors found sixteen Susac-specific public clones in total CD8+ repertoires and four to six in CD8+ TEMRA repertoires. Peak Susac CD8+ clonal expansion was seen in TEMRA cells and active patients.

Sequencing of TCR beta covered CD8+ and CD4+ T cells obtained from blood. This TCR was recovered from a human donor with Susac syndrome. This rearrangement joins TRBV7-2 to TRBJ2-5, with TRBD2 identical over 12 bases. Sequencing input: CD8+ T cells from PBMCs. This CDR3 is CASSYPGTSGLLGETQYF. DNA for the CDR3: TGTGCCAGCAGCTACCCCGGGACTAGCGGGCTCCTAGGGGAGACCCAGTACTTC.